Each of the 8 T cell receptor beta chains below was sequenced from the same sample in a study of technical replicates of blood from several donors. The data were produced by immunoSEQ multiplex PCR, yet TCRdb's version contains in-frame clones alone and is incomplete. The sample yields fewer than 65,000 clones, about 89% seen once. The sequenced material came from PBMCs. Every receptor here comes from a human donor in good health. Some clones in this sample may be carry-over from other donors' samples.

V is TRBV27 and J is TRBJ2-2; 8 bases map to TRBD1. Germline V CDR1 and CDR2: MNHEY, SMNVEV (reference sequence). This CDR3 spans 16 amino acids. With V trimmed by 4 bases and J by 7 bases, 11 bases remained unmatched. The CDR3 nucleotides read TGTGCCAGCAGTTCACCCTCGGACAGGGTGGTCGGGGAGCTGTTTTTT. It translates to CASSSPSDRVVGELFF.

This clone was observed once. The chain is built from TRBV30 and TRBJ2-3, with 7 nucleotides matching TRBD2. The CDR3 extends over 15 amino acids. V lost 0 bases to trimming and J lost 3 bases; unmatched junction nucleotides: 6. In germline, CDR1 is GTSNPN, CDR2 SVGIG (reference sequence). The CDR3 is CAWSVRVGGTDTQYF. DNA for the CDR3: TGTGCCTGGAGTGTACGGGTGGGAGGGACAGATACGCAGTATTTT.

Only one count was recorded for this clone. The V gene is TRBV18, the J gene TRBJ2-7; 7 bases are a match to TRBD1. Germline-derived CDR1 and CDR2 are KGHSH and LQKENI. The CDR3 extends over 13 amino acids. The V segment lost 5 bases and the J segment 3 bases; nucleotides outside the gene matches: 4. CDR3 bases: TGTGCCAGCTCAGGCCCAGGGGGCTACGAGCAGTACTTC. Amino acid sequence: CASSGPGGYEQYF.

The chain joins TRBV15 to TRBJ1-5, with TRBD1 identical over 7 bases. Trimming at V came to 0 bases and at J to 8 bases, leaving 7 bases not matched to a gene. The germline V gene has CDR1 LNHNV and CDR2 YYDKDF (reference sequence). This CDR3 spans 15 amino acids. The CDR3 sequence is CATSRDQGGGEPQHF. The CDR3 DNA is TGTGCCACCAGCAGAGATCAAGGGGGCGGGGAGCCCCAGCATTTT.

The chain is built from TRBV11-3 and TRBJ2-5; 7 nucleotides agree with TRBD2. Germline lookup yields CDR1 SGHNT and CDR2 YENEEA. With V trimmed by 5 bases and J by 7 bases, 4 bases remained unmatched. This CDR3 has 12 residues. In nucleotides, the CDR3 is TGTGCCAGCAGCGTGGGGGAGGGGACCCAGTACTTC. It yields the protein CASSVGEGTQYF.

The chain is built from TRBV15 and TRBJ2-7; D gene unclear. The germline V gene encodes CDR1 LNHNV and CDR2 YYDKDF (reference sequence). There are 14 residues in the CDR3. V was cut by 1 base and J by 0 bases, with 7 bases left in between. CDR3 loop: CATSRALYSYEQYF. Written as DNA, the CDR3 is TGTGCCACCAGCAGAGCACTATACTCCTACGAGCAGTACTTC.

DNA of the CDR3: TGTGCCAGCAGCTTGGGACTAGTCAACGAGCAGTACTTC. This codes for CASSLGLVNEQYF. The chain joins TRBV5-4 to TRBJ2-7, with a tentative D call TRBD2 (6 bases). Germline CDR1 and CDR2: SGHNT and YYREEE (reference sequence). The CDR3 sequence is 13 residues long. Deletions cut 0 bases from V and 5 bases from J, with 9 bases between.

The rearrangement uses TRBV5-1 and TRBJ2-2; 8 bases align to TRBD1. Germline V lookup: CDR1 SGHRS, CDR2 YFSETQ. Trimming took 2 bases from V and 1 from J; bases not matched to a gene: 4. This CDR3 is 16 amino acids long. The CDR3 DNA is TGCGCCAGCAGCTTTCGTGGACAGGGGAACACCGGGGAGCTGTTTTTT. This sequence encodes CASSFRGQGNTGELFF. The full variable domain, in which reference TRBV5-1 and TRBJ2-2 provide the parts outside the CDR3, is KAGVTQTPRYLIKTRGQQVTLSCSPISGHRSVSWYQQTPGQGLQFLFEYFSETQRNKGNFPGRFSGRQFSNSRSEMNVSTLELGDSALYLCASSFRGQGNTGELFFGEGSRLTVL.